This TCR beta chain is from a study of blood T cell repertoires in COVID-19. Whole-study context: The samples span acute and convalescent COVID-19 from the United States, Italy and Spain. Sources were T cells, B-cell-depleted T cells, or PBMCs; the material itself was cDNA or gDNA.

Germline trimming cut 8 bases from V and 5 bases from J; bases unmatched to any gene: 18. The CDR3 consists of 19 residues. Authors' data handling: The assay estimated nucleated cells by amplifying reference gene primers. Produced via immunoSEQ multiplex PCR; TCRdb's table is partial and in-frame only. The DNA was the basis for D and trimming; V, J and clone size are from that table. This sample yields hundreds of thousands of clones, of which around 86% are seen a single time; 1.4% belongs to the top ten. This TCR came from a woman aged 25 to 39 with active or convalescent COVID-19. The gene calls are TRBV23-1 and TRBJ2-2; 12 positions agree with TRBD2. TRBV23-1 carries the ORF label, with uncertain function. The material sequenced was peripheral blood. CDR3 DNA: TGCGCCAGCCGCGCCCGGAGGGCTAGCGGGGGGGATTTTACCGGGGAGCTGTTTTTT. Protein: CASRARRASGGDFTGELFF.